This T cell receptor beta chain was profiled in a study of control samples from healthy donors and cancer patients. TCRdb keeps only in-frame clones here, not all; method: immunoSEQ multiplex PCR. The data contain about 170,000 clones, approximately 86% of them singletons. Remarks on this clone: The same CDR3 is also encoded by other DNA sequences in this sample.

CDR3 length equals 15 residues. The germline gives CDR1 LGHDT, CDR2 YNNKEL (reference sequence). V lost 1 base to trimming and J lost 2 bases; unmatched junction nucleotides: 2. Sequencing was performed on blood. The rearrangement uses TRBV3-1 (or the pseudogene TRBV3-2) and TRBJ2-1; TRBD2 agrees at 7 bases. The source of this sequence is a woman younger than 45 in good health. The DNA for the CDR3 is TGTGCCAGCAGCCAAGCCGGGACTACCTACAATGAGCAGTTCTTC. As protein: CASSQAGTTYNEQFF.